This T cell receptor beta chain appears in the sequencing data of a study of blood T cell repertoires in COVID-19. Whole-study context: Samples of COVID-19 (acute and convalescent) were obtained from the United States, Italy and Spain. T cells, B-cell-depleted T cells, or PBMCs supplied cDNA or gDNA.

Which cohort a participant joined came from the clinical history participants gave. In the original processing: It was from reference gene primer amplification that nucleated cell counts were estimated. The data were produced by immunoSEQ multiplex PCR, yet TCRdb's version contains in-frame clones alone and is incomplete. That table gives V, J and clone size, and the DNA gave D and trimming. The data hold 250,000 to 300,000 clones, with about 81% observed a single time. This CDR3 is built from 12 residues. V was trimmed by 5 bases and J by 6 bases, leaving 10 bases between them. The TCR was taken from a man aged 30-40 years with acute COVID-19. Sequences were obtained from PBMCs or T cells enriched from blood (not recorded which). This chain joins TRBV12-3 or TRBV12-4 and TRBJ1-2; TRBD1 is a possible D gene (6 bases). CDR3 sequence: CASSRRTDGYTF. CDR3 nucleotides: TGTGCCAGCAGTAGGAGGACAGATGGCTACACCTTC.